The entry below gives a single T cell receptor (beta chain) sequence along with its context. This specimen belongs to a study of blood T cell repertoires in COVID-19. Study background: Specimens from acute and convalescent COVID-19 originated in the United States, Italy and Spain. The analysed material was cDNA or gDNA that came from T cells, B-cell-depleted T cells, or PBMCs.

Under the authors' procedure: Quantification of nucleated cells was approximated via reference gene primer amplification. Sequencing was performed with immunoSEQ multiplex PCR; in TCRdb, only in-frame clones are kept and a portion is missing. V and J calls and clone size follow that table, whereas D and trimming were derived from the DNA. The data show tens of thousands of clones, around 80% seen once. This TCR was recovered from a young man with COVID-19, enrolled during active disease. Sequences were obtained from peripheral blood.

CDR3 nucleotide sequence: TGTGCCAGCTCACCGGACAGGGGTAAAGAAGCTTTCTTT. This codes for CASSPDRGKEAFF. The V and J genes are TRBV18 and TRBJ1-1; TRBD1 matches 9 bases. Germline V gene lookup returns CDR1 KGHSH and CDR2 LQKENI. With 3 bases clipped from V and 8 bases from J, the junction kept 4 bases outside the gene matches. This CDR3 comprises 13 residues.